This section outlines one TCR beta chain sequence together with its context. What it recognizes is unknown. This entry belongs to a study of T cells in localized non-small cell lung cancer. The study, taken as a whole, reports: Longer overall survival accompanied higher blood T cell density. Median detection of top 100 tumor clones in adjacent lung was around 60 clones.

V was trimmed by 4 bases and J by 4 bases, leaving 19 bases between them. The germline V gene has CDR1 PRHDT and CDR2 FYEKMQ (reference sequence). This CDR3 region has 16 residues. Generated by immunoSEQ multiplex PCR, the TCRdb table keeps only in-frame clones and is missing some. This sample has under 15,000 clones, with 70% to 90% found just once. The chain is built from TRBV13 and TRBJ1-2; D gene unclear. The clonotype was recovered from a male donor at least 60 years old with stage III lung adenocarcinoma. Sequenced material: peripheral blood, taken before any cancer treatment. The CDR3 sequence: CASSSDFTRRSYGYTF. The CDR3 DNA reads TGTGCCAGCAGCTCCGATTTCACACGTCGGAGCTATGGCTACACCTTC.